The present T cell receptor beta chain was sequenced within a study of cytomegalovirus exposure and HLA in healthy donors. The CDR3 is 13 amino acids. The germline V and J ends were trimmed by 5 bases and 6 bases, with 8 bases remaining between them. Per the germline V gene, CDR1 is MNHEY and CDR2 is SMNVEV (reference sequence). General observations from the study: Across donors, most TCRs were seen rarely, yet some public ones were widespread. Being productive about 87% or about 30% of the time was typical of most TCR beta V segments in an earlier analysis. Later work found that TCR association rates differed between HLA loci; DRB1 had the most and HLA-C the fewest.

Points on this clone: Its specificity is not known.

A multiplex PCR was run with 60 Vbeta primers and 13 Jbeta primers. Profiled with immunoSEQ multiplex PCR; TCRdb holds only in-frame clones, not every one. The table lists about 160,000 clones, 75% to 85% of them singletons. The gene calls are TRBV27 and TRBJ1-6; D is uncertain. The sequence was obtained from a woman aged 45-65 years in good health and CMV-seronegative. The sequenced material came from PBMCs. The CDR3 protein is CASSTSPNSPLHF. CDR3 nucleotides: TGTGCCAGCAGTACGAGCCCTAATTCACCCCTCCACTTT.